This TCR beta chain was sequenced for a study of OX40 agonist ivuxolimab in advanced cancers. Across the whole study: The dose-escalation group included hepatocellular carcinoma, melanoma, renal cell carcinoma and head and neck cancer.

Assay used: immunoSEQ multiplex PCR; TCRdb lists only in-frame clones, some missing. The sample carries roughly 69,000 clones, around 87% recorded once. The CDR3 extends over 17 amino acids. J lost 8 bases, V lost 2 bases, and 15 bases had no gene match. Germline CDR1 and CDR2: MDHEN and SYDVKM. The sequencing used CD4+ or CD8+ T cells sorted from blood, collected in a trial of the OX40 agonist ivuxolimab. The J gene is TRBJ2-1, the V gene TRBV28; 7 bases align to TRBD2. This sequence was found in an adult with an advanced solid tumor such as melanoma, head and neck, liver or kidney cancer. CDR3 sequence (DNA): TGTGCCAGCAGTTTAGGGGGGGGTACGGCAGTTGCCCATGAGCAGTTCTTC. Translating it yields CASSLGGGTAVAHEQFF.